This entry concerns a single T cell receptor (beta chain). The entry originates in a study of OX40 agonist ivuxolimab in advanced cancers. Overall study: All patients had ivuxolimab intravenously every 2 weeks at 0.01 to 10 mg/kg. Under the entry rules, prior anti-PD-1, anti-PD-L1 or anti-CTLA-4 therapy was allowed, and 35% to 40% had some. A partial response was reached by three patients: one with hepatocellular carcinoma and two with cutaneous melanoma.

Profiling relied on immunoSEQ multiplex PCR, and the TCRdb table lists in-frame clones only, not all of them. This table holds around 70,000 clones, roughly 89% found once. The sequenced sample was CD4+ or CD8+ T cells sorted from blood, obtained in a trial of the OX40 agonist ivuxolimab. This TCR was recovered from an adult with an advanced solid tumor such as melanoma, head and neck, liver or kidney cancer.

CDR3 sequence: CASSVGPRFGYTF. The CDR3 nucleotides read TGTGCCAGCAGTGTGGGCCCCCGGTTCGGCTACACCTTC. V gene TRBV2 combines with J gene TRBJ1-2; D is unclear. V lost 4 bases and J 8 bases, leaving 14 bases between the germline ends. Per germline, CDR1 SNHLY and CDR2 FYNNEI. This CDR3 is 13 amino acids long.